This T cell receptor beta chain was observed in a study of T cell responses to AZD1222 COVID-19 vaccine. Study results and caveats: Repertoires were collected only later (after the peak T cell response had occurred). The breadth and depth of Spike-specific TCRs increased once two AZD1222 doses had been given.

Assay: immunoSEQ multiplex PCR; the TCRdb copy retains only in-frame clones and omits some. Counted here are around 110,000 clones, roughly 93% occurring once; the ten biggest clones make up more than 2.5%. The CDR3 loop spans 14 amino acids. Trimming removed 4 bases at V and 3 bases at J, with 11 bases between. Germline lookup yields CDR1 MNHEY and CDR2 SVGAGI. About this clone: The antigen is undetermined.

The sequences come from peripheral blood, collected on day 0 of AZD1222 vaccination. The J gene is TRBJ2-3, the V gene TRBV6-5; TRBD2 is a possible D gene (6 bases). The clonotype comes from an adult in good health. The CDR3 loop reads CASSSSGGTDTQYF. The CDR3 DNA is TGTGCCAGCAGTTCGAGTGGGGGGACAGATACGCAGTATTTT.